Listed below are T cell receptor beta chains from one sample, sequenced in a study of patients and donors after allogeneic stem cell transplantation. TCRdb reprocessed the RT-PCR reads via MiXCR and lists one record per CDR3 protein. The repertoire holds about a million distinct CDR3 sequences, with roughly 18% as singletons. The sequencing input was blood, either unsorted or a sorted T cell fraction (not recorded which). These receptor sequences come from a human donor who was either an allogeneic HSCT recipient or a stem cell or donor lymphocyte infusion donor (not recorded which). It is not recorded whose cells these are; they may come from a transplant donor. Both conserved end residues are part of each CDR3. The D gene is left open where the match is weak. Size tells how often a clone was seen (once, few, many) or the class of an expanded clone, and some rows leave it out.

J gene | V gene | D gene | clone size | CDR3 protein | CDR3 DNA
TRBJ2-1 | TRBV7-9 | - | many | CASSRDRKKVHEQFF | TGTGCCAGCAGCCGGGACCGAAAAAAGGTCCATGAGCAGTTCTTC
TRBJ1-5 | TRBV27 | - | once | CASCPSVKDDQPQHF | TGTGCCAGCTGCCCATCGGTAAAGGACGATCAGCCCCAGCATTTT
TRBJ1-5 | TRBV4-2 | - | - | CASSQDLAGLNQPQHF | TGTGCCAGCAGCCAAGATTTGGCGGGCCTAAATCAGCCCCAGCATTTT
TRBJ2-7 | TRBV6-2/TRBV6-3 | - | few | CASSYNRRAVSYEQYF | TGTGCCAGCAGTTATAACAGACGGGCAGTCTCCTACGAGCAGTACTTC
TRBJ1-5 | TRBV7-6 | - | few | CASSLADRNQPQHF | TGTGCCAGCAGCCTAGCCGACAGAAATCAGCCCCAGCATTTT
TRBJ2-3 | TRBV20-1 | TRBD2 | few | CSARTSGGTDTQYF | TGCAGTGCTAGAACTAGCGGGGGGACAGATACGCAGTATTTT
TRBJ2-3 | TRBV5-1 | - | few | CASSLVSRDRFPDTQYF | TGCGCCAGCAGCTTGGTTTCACGGGACCGATTCCCAGATACGCAGTATTTT
TRBJ1-2 | TRBV11-2 | - | - | CASSFPNGGRGYTF | TGTGCCAGCAGCTTCCCCAATGGGGGCCGGGGCTACACCTTC
TRBJ2-5 | TRBV2 | - | few | CASSAPAGGTETQYF | TGTGCCAGCAGTGCGCCAGCAGGAGGCACAGAGACCCAGTACTTC
TRBJ1-6 | TRBV12-3/TRBV12-4 | TRBD1 | many | CASSFWDRGSPLHF | TGTGCCAGCAGTTTTTGGGACAGGGGATCACCCCTCCACTTT
TRBJ2-2 | TRBV7-9 | - | - | CASSSRATTANTGELFF | TGTGCCAGCAGCTCTCGGGCAACGACAGCGAACACCGGGGAGCTGTTTTTT
TRBJ2-1 | TRBV6-5 | TRBD1 | - | CASSYARQGRGEQFF | TGTGCCAGCAGTTACGCGCGACAGGGTCGGGGAGAGCAGTTCTTC
TRBJ2-5 | TRBV6-1 | TRBD1 | few | CASSQRDRGAETQYF | TGTGCCAGCAGTCAACGGGACAGGGGGGCAGAGACCCAGTACTTC
TRBJ1-1 | TRBV6-1 | - | few | CASSEMGLGNTEAFF | TGTGCCAGCAGTGAAATGGGGCTTGGGAACACTGAAGCTTTCTTT
TRBJ2-1 | TRBV15 | TRBD2 | - | CATSRDRTSGINEQFF | TGTGCCACCAGCAGAGATAGGACTAGCGGGATTAATGAGCAGTTCTTC
TRBJ2-1 | TRBV6-5 | TRBD2 | few | CASSSLMGLAGYNEQFF | TGTGCCAGCAGTTCGCTAATGGGACTAGCGGGGTACAATGAGCAGTTCTTC
TRBJ2-3 | TRBV6-1 | TRBD2 | few | CASSPSGSSYTQYF | TGTGCCAGCAGCCCTAGCGGGAGTTCGTATACGCAGTATTTT
TRBJ1-2 | TRBV6-6 | TRBD1 | - | CASKTGAPYGYTF | TGTGCCAGCAAAACAGGGGCCCCCTATGGCTACACCTTC
TRBJ2-7 | TRBV6-7 | - | - | CASPGRFREQYF | TGTGCCAGCCCGGGCAGGTTTCGCGAGCAGTACTTC
TRBJ2-5 | TRBV27 | TRBD2 | - | CASTPGRGLADRSQETQYF | TGTGCCAGCACCCCGGGGCGGGGACTAGCGGATAGATCCCAAGAGACCCAGTACTTC
TRBJ1-4 | TRBV20-1 | - | - | CSASGGEKLFF | TGCAGTGCTAGTGGAGGTGAAAAACTGTTTTTT
TRBJ1-5 | TRBV5-1 | - | - | CASSLGSTQGQPQHF | TGCGCCAGCAGCTTGGGTTCTACCCAGGGGCAGCCCCAGCATTTT
TRBJ2-5 | TRBV6-1 | - | - | CASSGQTHQETQYF | TGTGCCAGCAGCGGACAGACACACCAAGAGACCCAGTACTTC
TRBJ2-7 | TRBV5-6 | - | few | CASSLDSRVTYEQYF | TGTGCCAGCAGCTTGGATTCGCGTGTCACCTACGAGCAGTACTTC
TRBJ2-1 | TRBV7-9 | - | few | CASSDLGSSYNEQFF | TGTGCCAGCAGTGATCTCGGTAGTTCCTACAATGAGCAGTTCTTC
TRBJ2-7 | TRBV21-1 | - | few | CASSKEGGRPYEQYF | TGTGCCAGCAGCAAAGAGGGAGGGAGACCCTACGAGCAGTACTTC
TRBJ2-3 | TRBV19 | - | - | CASSIAGSTDTQYF | TGTGCCAGTAGTATAGCAGGCAGCACAGATACGCAGTATTTT
TRBJ2-7 | TRBV25-1 | - | - | CASSEAGAYEQYF | TGTGCCAGCAGTGAGGCAGGGGCCTACGAGCAGTACTTC
TRBJ2-2 | TRBV4-2 | - | - | CASNAASHDGELFF | TGTGCCAGCAATGCGGCTAGTCATGACGGGGAGCTGTTTTTT
TRBJ1-3 | TRBV3-1 | - | - | CASSHSGAGNTIYF | TGTGCCAGCAGCCATTCAGGGGCTGGAAACACCATATATTTT
TRBJ1-3 | TRBV27 | - | few | CASSQTVRGNTIYF | TGTGCCAGCAGTCAAACCGTCAGGGGAAACACCATATATTTT
TRBJ1-1 | TRBV4-1 | - | - | CASSQWAQGLNTEAFF | TGCGCCAGCAGCCAATGGGCGCAGGGGCTGAACACTGAAGCTTTCTTT
TRBJ2-2 | TRBV11-2 | TRBD2 | many | CASSLGSAVLAGGRNTGELFF | TGTGCCAGCAGCTTAGGATCCGCCGTACTAGCGGGAGGGAGGAACACCGGGGAGCTGTTTTTT
TRBJ2-5 | TRBV20-1 | - | many | CSAAGSGQYQETQYF | TGCAGTGCTGCGGGTAGCGGACAGTACCAAGAGACCCAGTACTTC
TRBJ1-5 | TRBV6-2/TRBV6-3 | - | - | CASSYSYSLNQPQHF | TGTGCCAGCAGTTACTCGTATAGCCTCAATCAGCCCCAGCATTTT
TRBJ1-2 | TRBV24-1 | - | - | CATSDGAHRNGYTF | TGTGCCACCAGTGATGGCGCCCACAGGAATGGCTACACCTTC
TRBJ2-7 | TRBV7-8 | - | - | CASSLGGTESYEQYF | TGTGCCAGCAGCTTAGGCGGGACTGAATCCTACGAGCAGTACTTC
TRBJ2-1 | TRBV12-3/TRBV12-4 | - | - | CASSLILGLGYNEQFF | TGTGCCAGCAGTTTAATTCTAGGGTTAGGCTACAATGAGCAGTTCTTC
TRBJ2-7 | TRBV4-3 | - | - | CASSQDLGGYEQYF | TGTGCCAGCAGCCAAGATCTTGGGGGCTACGAGCAGTACTTC
TRBJ2-7 | TRBV6-5 | - | few | CASSYSGGGPYEQYF | TGTGCCAGCAGTTACTCTGGGGGAGGTCCCTACGAGCAGTACTTC
TRBJ1-3 | TRBV6-5 | - | few | CASSDGNTIYF | TGTGCCAGCTCCGATGGGAACACCATATATTTT
TRBJ1-1 | TRBV15 | TRBD1 | few | CATSRDRLDRAFF | TGTGCCACCAGCAGAGATAGGCTGGACAGGGCTTTCTTT
TRBJ2-1 | TRBV5-1 | TRBD2 | many | CASSSPGGRANEQFF | TGCGCCAGCAGCTCCCCTGGCGGGAGGGCCAATGAGCAGTTCTTC
TRBJ2-2 | TRBV3-1 | - | few | CATQGSTGELFF | TGTGCCACACAGGGTTCCACCGGGGAGCTGTTTTTT
TRBJ1-4 | TRBV7-2 | - | - | CASSPGPHNEKLFF | TGTGCCAGCAGCCCAGGACCTCATAATGAAAAACTGTTTTTT
TRBJ2-7 | TRBV2 | - | once | CASSDGGHFSYEQYF | TGTGCCAGCAGTGATGGAGGCCATTTTTCCTACGAGCAGTACTTC